This TCR beta chain came from a study of blood T cell repertoires in COVID-19. On the study more broadly: From T cells, B-cell-depleted T cells, or PBMCs came the material, which was cDNA or gDNA.

Original processing methods: Using reference gene primer amplification, nucleated cell counts were estimated. TCRdb keeps only in-frame clones here, not all; method: immunoSEQ multiplex PCR. For V, J and clone size, that table is used; D and trimming come from the DNA. The sample lists approximately 390,000 clones, approximately 85% occurring once. Material for sequencing was PBMCs or T cells enriched from blood (not recorded which). The clonotype comes from a woman in her forties with acute COVID-19.

The CDR3 here is CASSQDPSRNQPQHF. Written as DNA, the CDR3 is TGTGCCAGCAGCCAAGATCCCAGTCGCAATCAGCCCCAGCATTTT. V is TRBV3-1 (or the pseudogene TRBV3-2) and J is TRBJ1-5; D unclear. Germline V lookup: CDR1 LGHDT, CDR2 YNNKEL (reference sequence). V was trimmed by 0 bases and J by 2 bases, leaving 8 bases between them. The length of the CDR3 is 15 residues.